A selection of T cell receptor beta chains follows, all from one sample in a study of blood T cell repertoires in COVID-19. Data came from immunoSEQ multiplex PCR; TCRdb stores just in-frame clones and leaves some out. This sample has fewer than 250,000 clones, with 70% to 85% found just once. The material sequenced was peripheral blood. The receptors stem from a woman of 80 years or more with acute or convalescent COVID-19. The conserved cysteine and the conserved F or W are not part of the CDR3 here. D genes are given only for firm matches. The size of a clone is reported for some rows only, either as once, few or many, or as a class for expanded clones.

.	TRBV25-1	.	ASSQGPEAF
.	TRBV19	.	ASSIGQVVPEAF
.	TRBV14	.	ASSQERSGNTIY
.	TRBV5-6	TRBD1	ASSLVGQGRMGIEQY
.	TRBV18	TRBD1	ASSQTSGGSGNTIY
.	TRBV19	TRBD1	ASSPLDRGLNQPQH
.	TRBV5-1	.	ASSFSQGGTEAF
.	TRBV7-8	TRBD2	ASSSFGGRADEQF
.	TRBV30	.	AGTGGYSPLH
.	TRBV24-1	.	ATRRELTGELF
.	TRBV4-3	TRBD1	ASSRPGQGPYGYT
.	TRBV15	.	ATSREGLSYEQY
few	TRBV19	.	ASIWRGSTEAF
.	TRBV11-1	.	ASSLELSTDTQY
few	TRBV7-2	TRBD1	ASSLVTGGGNTEAF
.	TRBV6-1	TRBD1	ASSDPGTAPGPF
.	TRBV28	TRBD1	ASKGGGTGPTGELF
.	TRBV21-1	.	ASSKRDRDPNTDTQY
.	TRBV28	.	ASSLTPGQVTGELF
.	TRBV27	.	ASCRDSTLSGANVLT
few	TRBV28	TRBD2	ASSLVIVAGGDTGELF
.	TRBV6-2/TRBV6-3	TRBD2	ASSYTSGNTGELF
.	TRBV6-5	TRBD2	ASSYMDAGGTSPQY
.	TRBV18	.	ASSPPASEAF
.	TRBV7-2	.	ASSLDGGRQTQY
.	TRBV11-3	.	ASSLGASSDTQY
few	TRBV28	.	ASSFSTGRNSPLH
.	TRBV10-3	TRBD2	AISGGDNTGELF
.	TRBV5-1	TRBD1	ASKDRGRLHYGYT
.	TRBV3-1/TRBV3-2	.	ASSQRGTEAF
.	TRBV19	.	ASSMESYNEQF
.	TRBV10-3	.	ATLPGEGANGYT
.	TRBV12-3/TRBV12-4	TRBD2	ASSLGLAGEQF
.	TRBV12-5	.	ASGLVEQFNSPLH
.	TRBV7-2	.	ASSLGVPYGYT
.	TRBV9	TRBD1	ASSADREFDGNTIY
.	TRBV28	TRBD1	ASSSPGGKDTEAF
.	TRBV4-2	TRBD1	ASSRAGTEIYGYT
.	TRBV5-1	.	ATQLGHTGSYEQY
.	TRBV7-6	.	ASSLAAGADSYNEQF
.	TRBV6-5	TRBD2	ASSYGGRGTQY
.	TRBV9	.	ASSDPGTRIGNTIY
.	TRBV6-1	.	ASSESGVGEKLF
few	TRBV5-1	.	ASSFAGGTYNEQF
.	TRBV4-3	TRBD1	ASSQEDFVGTGGFLDTEAF
few	TRBV7-3	TRBD1	ASSLDRGYGYT
.	TRBV30	.	AWSADRGTKETQY
.	TRBV19	TRBD1	ASSITPSGQGRNEQF